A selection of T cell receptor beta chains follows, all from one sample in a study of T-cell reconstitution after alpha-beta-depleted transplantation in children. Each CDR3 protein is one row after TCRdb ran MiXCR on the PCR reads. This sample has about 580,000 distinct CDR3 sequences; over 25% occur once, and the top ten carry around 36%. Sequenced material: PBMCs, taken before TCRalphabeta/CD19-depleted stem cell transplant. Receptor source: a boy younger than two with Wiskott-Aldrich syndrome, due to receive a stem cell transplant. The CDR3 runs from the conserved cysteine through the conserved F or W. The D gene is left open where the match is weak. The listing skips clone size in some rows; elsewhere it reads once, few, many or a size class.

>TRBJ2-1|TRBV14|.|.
CASSRELAQFF
TGTGCCAGCAGCCGAGAACTAGCGCAGTTCTTC
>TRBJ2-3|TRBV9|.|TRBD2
CASSVDSHIGTSTQYF
TGTGCCAGCAGCGTAGACAGTCATATTGGGACTAGCACGCAGTATTTT
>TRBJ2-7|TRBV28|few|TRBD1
CASSSGDRGPYEQYF
TGTGCCAGCAGTTCTGGGGACAGGGGGCCGTACGAGCAGTACTTC
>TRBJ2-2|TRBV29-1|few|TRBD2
CSVEELAKGTGELFF
TGCAGCGTTGAAGAACTAGCGAAGGGCACCGGGGAGCTGTTTTTT
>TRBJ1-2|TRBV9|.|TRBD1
CASSIGTGSGYTF
TGTGCCAGCAGCATCGGGACAGGGTCGGGCTACACCTTC
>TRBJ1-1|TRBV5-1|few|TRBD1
CASSQPGQGAGTEAFF
TGCGCCAGCAGCCAGCCGGGACAGGGGGCGGGCACTGAAGCTTTCTTT
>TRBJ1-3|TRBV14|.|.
CPSSQFGNTIYF
TGTCCCAGCAGCCAATTTGGAAACACCATATATTTT
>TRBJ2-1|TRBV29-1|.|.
CSAGNSYNEQFF
TGCAGCGCAGGGAACTCCTACAATGAGCAGTTCTTC
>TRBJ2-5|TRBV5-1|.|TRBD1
CASSSVLRGRLETQYF
TGCGCCAGCAGCTCCGTCCTCAGGGGGCGCTTAGAGACCCAGTACTTC
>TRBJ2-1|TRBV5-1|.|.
CASRVLGAGVYNEQFF
TGCGCCAGCAGGGTGTTGGGGGCCGGAGTTTACAATGAGCAGTTCTTC
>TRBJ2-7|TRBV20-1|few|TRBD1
CSATGGSYEQYF
TGCAGTGCTACAGGGGGCTCCTACGAGCAGTACTTC
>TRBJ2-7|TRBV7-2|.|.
CASSKRQSLYEQYF
TGTGCCAGCAGCAAAAGACAGTCCCTTTACGAGCAGTACTTC
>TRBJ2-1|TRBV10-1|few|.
CASSDRAYNEQFF
TGCGCCAGCAGTGACAGGGCCTACAATGAGCAGTTCTTC
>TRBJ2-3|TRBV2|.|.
CASNKEESDTQYF
TGTGCCAGCAATAAGGAAGAATCAGATACGCAGTATTTT
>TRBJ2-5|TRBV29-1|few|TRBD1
CSEGQGLQETQYF
TGCAGCGAGGGACAGGGCCTCCAAGAGACCCAGTACTTC
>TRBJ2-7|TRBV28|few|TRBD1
CASSFPDRAYEQYF
TGTGCCAGCAGTTTCCCGGACAGGGCCTACGAGCAGTACTTC
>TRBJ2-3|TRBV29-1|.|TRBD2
CSVSVAGGSTDTQYF
TGCAGCGTGAGCGTAGCGGGAGGGAGCACAGATACGCAGTATTTT
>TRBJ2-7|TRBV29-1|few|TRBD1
CSVEDRGKYEQYF
TGCAGCGTTGAAGACAGGGGGAAGTACGAGCAGTACTTC
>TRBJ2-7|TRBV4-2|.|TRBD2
CASSQRLAGGRTYEQYF
TGTGCCAGCAGCCAAAGACTAGCGGGAGGGCGGACCTACGAGCAGTACTTC
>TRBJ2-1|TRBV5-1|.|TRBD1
CASSARQGVSGYNEQFF
TGCGCCAGCAGCGCCCGACAGGGGGTATCTGGATACAATGAGCAGTTCTTC
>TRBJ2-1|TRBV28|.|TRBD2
CASSLGLAGLPYNEQFF
TGTGCCAGCAGTTTGGGACTAGCGGGACTGCCTTACAATGAGCAGTTCTTC
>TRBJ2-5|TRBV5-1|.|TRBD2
CASSSDGRAETQYF
TGCGCCAGCAGCTCCGACGGGAGGGCTGAGACCCAGTACTTC
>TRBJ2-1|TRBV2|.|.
CASSFGQTQFF
TGTGCCAGCAGTTTCGGACAGACTCAGTTCTTC
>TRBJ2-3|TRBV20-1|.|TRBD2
CSARDSGRGDTQYF
TGCAGTGCTAGAGATAGCGGGAGGGGAGATACGCAGTATTTT
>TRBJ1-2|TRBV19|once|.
CASSISPGSIYGYTF
TGTGCCAGTAGTATTTCTCCAGGCTCAATCTATGGCTACACCTTC
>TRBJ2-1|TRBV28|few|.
CASSPRGPNEQFF
TGTGCCAGCAGCCCCCGAGGGCCAAATGAGCAGTTCTTC
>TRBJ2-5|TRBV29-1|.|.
CSVGRDTEETQYF
TGCAGCGTAGGAAGGGACACCGAAGAGACCCAGTACTTT
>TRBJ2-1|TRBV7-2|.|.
CASSSSGARWFDEQFF
TGTGCCAGCAGCTCATCGGGAGCGCGGTGGTTCGATGAGCAGTTCTTC